This entry describes one T cell receptor (beta chain). Other nucleotide sequences from this sample produce the same CDR3. Generated by immunoSEQ multiplex PCR, the TCRdb table keeps only in-frame clones and is missing some. Of 2 million to 2.5 million clones listed, more than 85% are singletons. The record originates from a study of shared clonotypes between healthy human individuals. CDR3 size: 15 residues. Germline-derived CDR1 and CDR2 are LNHDA and SQIVND (reference sequence). J gave up 4 bases and V 4 bases, and 2 bases lay outside the gene matches. The gene calls are TRBV19 and TRBJ2-5, with 14 positions matching TRBD2. The source material was naive CD4+ T cells from PBMCs. Documented subset: CD45RA+ positively selected. The sequence came from a man younger than 30 in good health. Some clones in this sample may be carry-over from other donors' samples. This CDR3 is CASSTGLAGGETQYF. The DNA for the CDR3 is TGTGCCAGTAGTACCGGACTAGCGGGAGGAGAGACCCAGTACTTC. The variable domain in full, with the rest retrieved from reference TRBV19 and TRBJ2-5, is DGGITQSPKYLFRKEGQNVTLSCEQNLNHDAMYWYRQDPGQGLRLIYYSQIVNDFQKGDIAEGYSVSREKKESFPLTVTSAQKNPTAFYLCASSTGLAGGETQYFGPGTRLLVL.